This TCR beta chain appears in the sequencing data of a study of sequential checkpoint blockade in melanoma. Looking at the study overall: Patients were randomized 1:1 to nivolumab-then-ipilimumab or ipilimumab-then-nivolumab first-line. Maintenance nivolumab came after either treatment sequence.

Clones were sequenced by immunoSEQ multiplex PCR, and TCRdb holds only the in-frame ones, with some missing. The data contain approximately 5,000 clones, over 60% of them singletons. Indicated treatment: randomized to nivolumab then ipilimumab (arm A) or the reverse (arm B). DNA-damaging chemotherapy had not been given to any patient beforehand. From thawed PBMCs, live CD3+CD8+ cells negative for CD19 and CD56 were sorted. This clone was detected only a few times. CDR1 and CDR2 (germline): LNHDA, SQIVND (reference sequence). This CDR3 is 14 amino acids long. V was cut by 3 bases and J by 4 bases, with 12 bases left in between.

V and J are TRBV19 and TRBJ1-2; D may be TRBD1 (5 bases). Sample: CD8+ T cells sorted from blood (inferred from file names), taken from a patient given nivolumab and ipilimumab in sequence. The source is a human donor with melanoma. Here the CDR3 reads CASSISAGIYGYTF. The CDR3 DNA sequence: TGTGCCAGTAGTATTTCGGCAGGGATCTATGGCTACACCTTC.